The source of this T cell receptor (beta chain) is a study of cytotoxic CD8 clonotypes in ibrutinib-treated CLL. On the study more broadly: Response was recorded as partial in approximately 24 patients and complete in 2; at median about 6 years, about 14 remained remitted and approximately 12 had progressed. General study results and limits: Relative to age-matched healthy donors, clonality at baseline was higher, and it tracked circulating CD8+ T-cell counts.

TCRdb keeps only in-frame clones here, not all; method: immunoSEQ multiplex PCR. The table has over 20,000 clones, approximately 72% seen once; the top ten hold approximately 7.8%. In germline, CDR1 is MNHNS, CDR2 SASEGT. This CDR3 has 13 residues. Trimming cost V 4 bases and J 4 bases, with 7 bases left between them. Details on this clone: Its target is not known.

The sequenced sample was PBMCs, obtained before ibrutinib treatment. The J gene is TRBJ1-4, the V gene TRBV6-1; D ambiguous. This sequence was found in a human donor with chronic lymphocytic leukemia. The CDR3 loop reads CASSVWRNEKLFF. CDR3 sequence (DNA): TGTGCCAGCAGTGTGTGGCGTAATGAAAAACTGTTTTTT.